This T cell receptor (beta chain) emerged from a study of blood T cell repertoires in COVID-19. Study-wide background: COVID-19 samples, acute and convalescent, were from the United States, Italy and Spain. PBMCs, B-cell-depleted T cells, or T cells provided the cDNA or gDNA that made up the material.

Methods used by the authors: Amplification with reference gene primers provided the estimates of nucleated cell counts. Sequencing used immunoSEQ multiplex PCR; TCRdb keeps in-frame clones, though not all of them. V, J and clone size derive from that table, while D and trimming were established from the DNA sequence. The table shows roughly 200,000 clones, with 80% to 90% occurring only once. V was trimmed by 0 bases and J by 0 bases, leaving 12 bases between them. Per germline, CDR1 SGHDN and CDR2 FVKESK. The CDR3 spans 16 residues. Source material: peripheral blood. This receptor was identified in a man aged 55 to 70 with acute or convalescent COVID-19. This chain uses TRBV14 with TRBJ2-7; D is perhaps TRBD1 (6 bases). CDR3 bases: TGTGCCAGCAGCCAAGATCGAAACAGGGCCTCCTACGAGCAGTACTTC. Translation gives CASSQDRNRASYEQYF.